The entry that follows covers one T cell receptor (beta chain) sequence. Its antigen remains undetermined. Base-call qualities are not available, and no considerably larger clone is one nucleotide away. The data are from a study of T cell changes during pregnancy in multiple sclerosis (dated by TCRdb to between 2018 and 2020). A note on the overall study: The study looked at changes in the T cell repertoire across pregnancy in women with multiple sclerosis.

The CDR3 goes from the cysteine to the phenylalanine over 14 residues. This entry keeps only the CDR3 DNA: 42 bases, framed from base 1. From the germline V gene (reference sequence), CDR1 is WNHNN and CDR2 is SYGVQD. Trimming takes 7 bases off V and 7 bases off J; junction bases not matched to a gene: 7. Library generation was performed with the immunoSEQ multiplex PCR assay. Sourced from immuneACCESS, this table was stored by TCRdb with only in-frame sequences that have V and J called. A share of the clones is absent; for the studies checked, an unresolved V gene accounts for under half, and the remainder has no known explanation. This sample lists 35,000 to 45,000 clones; 92% were detected once. The ten largest account for approximately 13% of the sample.

The source material was CD8+ T cells from peripheral blood mononuclear cells, sampled in the first trimester of pregnancy. The chain joins TRBV10-1 to TRBJ2-4; 10 middle bases align to TRBD1. This TCR was sampled from a female donor with multiple sclerosis, enrolled in a pregnancy study. In nucleotides, the sequence is TGCGCCAGCATCGCGACAGGGGGCTTTAACATTCAGTACTTC. This is translated as CASIATGGFNIQYF.